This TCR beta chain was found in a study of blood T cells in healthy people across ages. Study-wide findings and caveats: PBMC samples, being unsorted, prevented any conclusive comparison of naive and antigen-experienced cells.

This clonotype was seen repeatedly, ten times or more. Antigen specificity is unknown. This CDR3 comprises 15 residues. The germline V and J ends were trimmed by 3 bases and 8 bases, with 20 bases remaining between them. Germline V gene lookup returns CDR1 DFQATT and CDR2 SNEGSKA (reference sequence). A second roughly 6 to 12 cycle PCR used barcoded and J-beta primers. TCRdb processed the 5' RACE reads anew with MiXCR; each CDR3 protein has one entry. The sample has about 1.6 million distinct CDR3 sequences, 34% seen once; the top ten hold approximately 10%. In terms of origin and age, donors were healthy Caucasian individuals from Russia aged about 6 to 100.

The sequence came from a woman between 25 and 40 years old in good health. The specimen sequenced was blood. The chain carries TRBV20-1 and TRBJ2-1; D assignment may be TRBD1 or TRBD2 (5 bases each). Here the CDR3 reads CSASKWGPREDEQFF. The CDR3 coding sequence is TGCAGTGCTAGTAAGTGGGGACCACGCGAGGATGAGCAGTTCTTC.